The sequence of this TCR beta chain was determined in a study of T cell repertoires in cytomegalovirus infection (dated by TCRdb to 2018 to 2020). For the wider study: Recently identified HLA-C-restricted CMV epitopes, whose presentation resists viral immunomodulation, were targeted by peptide stimulations together with well-studied HLA-B-restricted epitopes. Because public TCR beta signatures pointed to carriage of CMV infection together with the matching HLA type, the HLA type of each donor mattered for the analysis.

Per the publication, the treatment or condition label means: in vitro stimulation with specific CMV peptide epitopes to enrich CMV-specific T cells. Taken from the germline V gene, the CDR1 and CDR2 loops are SGHTA and FQGTGA. The CDR3 runs 17 amino acids, cysteine and phenylalanine included. Kept here is only the CDR3 DNA, which spans 51 bases and is read in frame from base 1. From V the trimming removes 4 bases and from J it removes 6 bases, while the gene matches leave 14 bases of the junction unaccounted for. Overall study outcomes, separate from this receptor: In both this cohort and an independent cohort of several hundred donors, the cumulative frequency of public TCR beta family members distinguished carriers of CMV infection plus the relevant HLA type. The ex vivo response was dominated by HLA-C-restricted CMV-specific TCR beta clonotypes, and the single most frequent clonotype in two of eight donors was supplied by these HLA-C-restricted clonotypes.

Sequencing was carried out with an Illumina HiSeq 1500. Using fastp trimming at Q25 and MiXCR clonotype assembly, TCRdb reanalyzed the public sequencing data and kept in-frame beta chains. Each CDR3 protein gets just one entry, which takes the most common genes and DNA from the rows behind it. This sample has 800,000 to 950,000 distinct CDR3 sequences in its table, and 32% of those were observed once. Around an eighth of the sample is in the top ten clones. Worth noting for this clonotype: What antigen it recognizes has not been identified. The sample holds no much larger clone one base away, and base qualities are not on file.

The chain is assembled from TRBV7-3 and TRBJ2-1; a stretch of 8 junction bases matches TRBD1. The sequenced sample was cultured CD8+ T cells from PBMCs, obtained from culture after CMV antigen stimulation. This TCR was sampled from a human donor in good health (CMV status not recorded). Some clones in this sample may be carry-over from other donors' samples. This receptor has the CDR3 CASSYSSTGGTRNEQFF. Here is the DNA: TGTGCCAGCAGCTACAGTAGTACAGGGGGGACTCGCAATGAGCAGTTCTTC.